This T cell receptor (beta chain) is from a study of STAT5B mutations in CD4+ large granular lymphocyte leukemia. Profiling relied on immunoSEQ multiplex PCR, and the TCRdb table lists in-frame clones only, not all of them. The sample lists almost 30,000 clones, roughly three quarters seen once, with roughly 6.4% in the top ten. V lost 0 bases and J 10 bases, leaving 12 bases between the germline ends. Germline V gene lookup returns CDR1 SGHAT and CDR2 FQNNGV. This CDR3 comprises 13 residues. By frequency in the sample, this clone is medium-sized. The sample taken for sequencing was CD4+ T cells from blood buffy coats. The chain joins TRBV11-2 to TRBJ1-1; no clear D. The origin of this receptor is a human donor in good health. Here the CDR3 DNA reads TGTGCCAGCAGCTTAGATCCTACTTCTAGAGCTTTCTTT. Translated, it gives CASSLDPTSRAFF.